Presented here are 28 T cell receptor beta chains from one specimen sequenced in a study of blood T cell repertoires in COVID-19. Sequencing was performed with immunoSEQ multiplex PCR; in TCRdb, only in-frame clones are kept and a portion is missing. The sample has around 180,000 clones; 74% are singletons. The sequenced sample was peripheral blood. The source is a woman of 80 years or more with acute or convalescent COVID-19.

The chain couples TRBV6-5 to TRBJ2-1; weak D call: TRBD2 (7 bases). The CDR3 totals 15 residues. Germline values: CDR1 MNHEY, CDR2 SVGAGI. V was cut by 2 bases and J by 3 bases, with 11 bases left in between. The CDR3 DNA follows: TGTGCCAGCAGTTACGGGCGGGGGCTCTACAATGAGCAGTTCTTC. Translated, it gives CASSYGRGLYNEQFF.

The rearrangement links TRBV5-1 to TRBJ2-2, with 7 bases fitting TRBD1. CDR3 length equals 17 residues. Germline V CDR1 and CDR2: SGHRS, YFSETQ. V shed 7 bases and J 2 bases; nucleotides not matched to a gene: 14. The CDR3 DNA reads TGCGCCAGCCCCCTTATGTCGGGACAGACAAACACCGGGGAGCTGTTTTTT. It specifies CASPLMSGQTNTGELFF. The variable domain in full, completed from reference TRBV5-1 and TRBJ2-2, reads KAGVTQTPRYLIKTRGQQVTLSCSPISGHRSVSWYQQTPGQGLQFLFEYFSETQRNKGNFPGRFSGRQFSNSRSEMNVSTLELGDSALYLCASPLMSGQTNTGELFFGEGSRLTVL.

The rearrangement links TRBV30 to TRBJ2-6, with D perhaps TRBD1 (6 bases). Trimming removed 0 bases from V and 4 bases from J, with 10 bases in between. Germline loops: CDR1 GTSNPN, CDR2 SVGIG (reference sequence). This CDR3 has 15 residues. The CDR3 protein is CAWSVPGTGANVLTF. In DNA, the CDR3 is TGTGCCTGGAGTGTACCGGGGACAGGGGCCAACGTCCTGACTTTC.

The chain recombines TRBV10-3 with TRBJ2-7; D may be TRBD2 (5 bases). The V and J ends lost 3 bases and 1 base respectively, with 13 bases between them. This CDR3 is 15 amino acids long. Germline V CDR1 and CDR2: ENHRY, SYGVKD. The CDR3 spells CAISEVLRGSYEQYF. For the CDR3, the DNA is TGTGCCATCAGTGAAGTCCTCCGGGGTTCCTACGAGCAGTACTTC.

Written as DNA, the CDR3 is TGTGCCAGCAGCTTAGCTCGGACTGGAAATACCTACGAGCAGTACTTC. Translated, it gives CASSLARTGNTYEQYF. The chain couples TRBV7-8 to TRBJ2-7; D possibly corresponds to TRBD2 (5 bases). Looked up from germline, CDR1 is SGHVS and CDR2 is FQNEAQ. The germline V and J ends were trimmed by 0 bases and 2 bases, with 14 bases remaining between them. This CDR3 region has 16 residues.

This sequence joins TRBV7-9 and TRBJ2-7; 7 bases fit TRBD1. The CDR3 covers 16 residues. Germline CDR1 reads SEHNR; CDR2 reads FQNEAQ (reference sequence). V shed 5 bases, J shed 3 bases, and the junction held 13 bases outside the gene matches. The CDR3 DNA follows: TGTGCCAGCAGCAAAGTTCACGGGACAGCCAGCTACGAGCAGTACTTC. It specifies CASSKVHGTASYEQYF.

V gene TRBV6-4 combines with J gene TRBJ2-1, with D tentatively TRBD2 (5 bases). V dropped 6 bases and J dropped 9 bases, with 12 bases sitting between them. CDR3 length: 12 amino acids. The V gene's germline CDR1 is MRHNA and CDR2 SNTAGT. The CDR3: CASREATGEQFF. For the CDR3, the DNA is TGTGCCAGCAGGGAGGCCACCGGTGAGCAGTTCTTC.

The chain couples TRBV25-1 to TRBJ1-3; TRBD1 is a possible D gene (5 bases). Trimming shortened V by 7 bases and J by 1 base, and 14 bases separated the two germline ends. Germline assignment: CDR1 MGHDK and CDR2 SYGVNS. This CDR3 spans 15 amino acids. The chain's CDR3 is CASTPGGISGNTIYF. The DNA for the CDR3 is TGTGCCAGCACTCCGGGGGGTATTTCTGGAAACACCATATATTTT.

The rearrangement uses TRBV30 and TRBJ1-4; 8 nucleotides align to TRBD1. Germline V CDR1 and CDR2: GTSNPN, SVGIG (reference sequence). The CDR3 has 14 residues. V shed 4 bases, J shed 4 bases, and the junction held 5 bases outside the gene matches. CDR3 nucleotides: TGTGCCTGGACTGACAGGGGAAGTAATGAAAAACTGTTTTTT. It specifies CAWTDRGSNEKLFF.

The chain couples TRBV9 to TRBJ2-3; 11 nucleotides align to TRBD2. There are 16 residues in the CDR3. Trimming took 4 bases from V and 4 from J; bases not matched to a gene: 8. The germline gives CDR1 SGDLS, CDR2 YYNGEE. In nucleotides, the CDR3 is TGTGCCAGCAGCCTAGTACTAGCGGGAGAGGCAGATACGCAGTATTTT. This codes for CASSLVLAGEADTQYF.

This clone appeared a few times. The genes are TRBV5-1 and TRBJ2-6; tentatively, D is TRBD1 (5 bases). V shed 0 bases and J shed 0 bases, with 7 bases lying between them. CDR3 length: 16 residues. CDR1 is SGHRS, CDR2 YFSETQ, per germline. In nucleotides, the CDR3 is TGCGCCAGCAGCTTGGCCGGACACTCTGGGGCCAACGTCCTGACTTTC. Its protein is CASSLAGHSGANVLTF.

J is TRBJ2-1 and V is TRBV28; 8 bases align to TRBD2. V dropped 5 bases and J dropped 0; count of bases not matched to a gene: 6. Germline CDR1 reads MDHEN; CDR2 reads SYDVKM. This CDR3 has 16 amino acids. The CDR3 region has the DNA TGTGCCAGCAGTAAACCCGGGACTAGCTCCTACAATGAGCAGTTCTTC. This encodes CASSKPGTSSYNEQFF.

The rearrangement joins TRBV5-1 to TRBJ2-1; TRBD2 matches at 8 bases. Germline trimming cut 2 bases from V and 9 bases from J; bases unmatched to any gene: 10. Looked up from germline, CDR1 is SGHRS and CDR2 is YFSETQ. The CDR3 covers 15 residues. CDR3 sequence: CASSFPREGLGEQFF. The CDR3 DNA follows: TGCGCCAGCAGCTTCCCACGGGAGGGCCTCGGTGAGCAGTTCTTC.

The genes are TRBV30 and TRBJ1-1; tentative D call: TRBD1 (6 bases). The CDR3 extends over 15 amino acids. Germline-derived CDR1 and CDR2 are GTSNPN and SVGIG (reference sequence). V gave up 4 bases and J gave up 2 bases, with 17 bases separating them. CDR3 bases: TGTGCCTGGACCTGGGGTTTAGGGGGAAACACTGAAGCTTTCTTT. This sequence encodes CAWTWGLGGNTEAFF.

This clone was observed a handful of times. This rearrangement joins TRBV7-9 to TRBJ1-4, with TRBD1 identical over 9 bases. Trimming took 5 bases from V and 10 from J; bases not matched to a gene: 5. Germline CDR1 SEHNR, CDR2 FQNEAQ (reference sequence). The CDR3 has 13 residues. As DNA, the CDR3 is TGTGCCAGCAGCCTCCTGACAGGGGGAAAACTGTTTTTT. It codes for CASSLLTGGKLFF.

V and J are TRBV27 and TRBJ2-6, with TRBD1 identical over 10 bases. This CDR3 has 19 residues. The junction had 10 bases not matched to a gene; V was cut back by 5 bases and J by 0 bases. Per germline, CDR1 MNHEY and CDR2 SMNVEV (reference sequence). CDR3 residues: CASSPLMGQGNSGANVLTF. The CDR3 nucleotides read TGTGCCAGCAGTCCCCTTATGGGACAGGGGAACTCTGGGGCCAACGTCCTGACTTTC. The full variable domain, rest sourced from reference TRBV27 and TRBJ2-6, is EAQVTQNPRYLITVTGKKLTVTCSQNMNHEYMSWYRQDPGLGLRQIYYSMNVEVTDKGDVPEGYKVSRKEKRNFPLILESPSPNQTSLYFCASSPLMGQGNSGANVLTFGAGSRLTVL.

DNA of the CDR3: TGTGCCAGTAGCCCCACCTTGGGTACAGGGATCGTCGAGACCCAGTACTTC. It yields the protein CASSPTLGTGIVETQYF. V usage is TRBV19 and J usage is TRBJ2-5; perhaps TRBD1 as D (6 bases). Germline loops: CDR1 LNHDA, CDR2 SQIVND (reference sequence). The CDR3 has 17 residues. V lost 6 bases and J lost 5, with 25 bases in between.

J is TRBJ2-7 and V is TRBV2; D unresolved. Trimming pared 6 bases from V and 0 bases from J, leaving 3 bases between. Germline V gene data show CDR1 as SNHLY and CDR2 as FYNNEI. There are 11 residues in the CDR3. The DNA of the CDR3 is TGTGCCAGCAGCTCCTCCTACGAGCAGTACTTC. Translating it yields CASSSSYEQYF.

This clone is a singleton in its sample. The V and J genes are TRBV4-2 and TRBJ2-1; D is ambiguous. Per germline, CDR1 LGHNA and CDR2 YNFKEQ. The CDR3 is 12 residues long. V lost 4 bases to trimming and J lost 10 bases, with 11 bases between them. The CDR3 sequence is CASSPSREEQFF. The CDR3, as DNA: TGTGCCAGCAGCCCCAGTCGTGAAGAGCAGTTCTTC.

The rearrangement uses TRBV7-2 and TRBJ1-2; no clear D gene. V lost 5 bases and J 2 bases, leaving 12 bases between the germline ends. The V gene's germline CDR1 is SGHTA and CDR2 FQGNSA. The CDR3 runs to 14 residues. The chain's CDR3 is CASSPQVRNYGYTF. CDR3 coding DNA: TGTGCCAGCAGCCCGCAGGTTCGGAACTATGGCTACACCTTC.

This clone turned up a few times. The V gene is TRBV24-1, the J gene TRBJ2-3; a weak D match, TRBD2 (6 bases). V lost 1 base and J 5 bases, leaving 9 bases between the germline ends. CDR3 length equals 14 residues. Germline CDR1 KGHDR, CDR2 SFDVKD. The CDR3 bases are TGTGCCACCAGTGATTTATGGAGGGGAGATACGCAGTATTTT. The encoded protein is CATSDLWRGDTQYF.

The chain employs TRBV19 and TRBJ1-3; D uncertain. Germline CDR1 reads LNHDA; CDR2 reads SQIVND (reference sequence). The CDR3 extends over 13 amino acids. The V end was cut by 7 bases, the J end by 1 base, with 8 bases between. CDR3: CASTPTSGNTIYF. The CDR3 DNA reads TGTGCCAGTACCCCGACATCTGGAAACACCATATATTTT.

This clone was seen more than once but under ten times. The genes are TRBV27 and TRBJ1-1; a possible D gene is TRBD1 (6 bases). The CDR3 sequence is 15 residues long. Between the trimmed V and J ends, which lost 5 bases and 0 bases, there was a span of 13 bases. In germline, CDR1 is MNHEY, CDR2 SMNVEV (reference sequence). For the CDR3, the DNA is TGTGCCAGCAGTAGAGCACAGGGTTTGAACACTGAAGCTTTCTTT. Translation gives CASSRAQGLNTEAFF.

The rearrangement joins TRBV6-5 to TRBJ2-1; a weak D match, TRBD1 (5 bases). Germline V gives CDR1 MNHEY, CDR2 SVGAGI. V was cut by 3 bases and J by 8 bases, with 17 bases left in between. This CDR3 spans 15 amino acids. DNA of the CDR3: TGTGCCAGCAGTTATGCGGCTAGTACAGGCTATGAGCAGTTCTTC. Translation gives CASSYAASTGYEQFF.

This clone has only a few counts. The chain recombines TRBV18 with TRBJ1-3; D unclear. This CDR3 is 15 amino acids long. V was shortened by 6 bases and J by 1 base, with 13 bases between the two germline ends. Germline V gene data show CDR1 as KGHSH and CDR2 as LQKENI. As DNA, the CDR3 is TGTGCCAGCTCCCCTTATCTAGAATCTGGAAACACCATATATTTT. Translated, it gives CASSPYLESGNTIYF.

The rearrangement links TRBV12-5 to TRBJ2-7, with 9 positions matching TRBD2. The trim removed 7 bases at V and 2 bases at J, leaving 6 bases unmatched. The germline V gene has CDR1 LGHNT and CDR2 FRNRAP. There are 14 residues in the CDR3. The CDR3 nucleotides are TGTGCTAGTGCCCCGGGACTAGCTCCCTACGAGCAGTACTTC. Translated, it gives CASAPGLAPYEQYF.

This chain links TRBV19 with TRBJ2-7; D remains ambiguous. The germline V and J ends were trimmed by 2 bases and 0 bases, with 8 bases remaining between them. The CDR3 runs 14 residues. Germline CDR1 is LNHDA and CDR2 is SQIVND (reference sequence). Here the CDR3 reads CASSIRLSSYEQYF. The CDR3 DNA follows: TGTGCCAGTAGTATACGACTGTCCTCCTACGAGCAGTACTTC. The variable domain in full, completed from reference TRBV19 and TRBJ2-7, reads DGGITQSPKYLFRKEGQNVTLSCEQNLNHDAMYWYRQDPGQGLRLIYYSQIVNDFQKGDIAEGYSVSREKKESFPLTVTSAQKNPTAFYLCASSIRLSSYEQYFGPGTRLTVT.

The chain combines TRBV18 with TRBJ2-1; 12 bases fit TRBD2. V lost 6 bases to trimming and J lost 2 bases; unmatched junction nucleotides: 11. Per the germline V gene, CDR1 is KGHSH and CDR2 is LQKENI. The CDR3 runs to 18 residues. CDR3 amino acids: CASSPPGLAGAPYNEQFF. For the CDR3, the DNA is TGTGCCAGCTCCCCCCCGGGACTAGCGGGCGCCCCCTACAATGAGCAGTTCTTC.